The rows below give T cell receptor beta chains drawn from one sample of a study of multiple sclerosis patients with progressive multifocal leukoencephalopathy. This table comes from immunoSEQ multiplex PCR, and its TCRdb copy is limited to in-frame clones, with some not included. Of 20,000 to 25,000 clones in the sample, approximately 90% are singletons; the top ten hold 2% to 2.5%. Material: PBMCs, obtained from a patient treated with natalizumab. The receptors come from a man aged 25-45 years with multiple sclerosis. Both conserved end residues are part of each CDR3. Fields, in order: V gene, J gene, CDR3 protein.

TRBV7-2,TRBJ2-5,CASSLGVAGGQYF
TRBV18,TRBJ2-1,CASSNGLAGANEQFF
TRBV29-1,TRBJ1-2,CSVLGRSYTF
TRBV9,TRBJ1-1,CASSVGPGPEAFF
TRBV19,TRBJ2-7,CASSGRTSYEQYF
TRBV5-1,TRBJ2-2,CASSLGTSGPGELFF
TRBV6-6,TRBJ2-1,CASSYLRGGEQFF
TRBV5-1,TRBJ1-1,CASSSLLASREAFF
TRBV11-2,TRBJ1-1,CASRGLKMNTEAFF
TRBV10-3,TRBJ1-2,CAITLTQSGYGYTF
TRBV10-3,TRBJ2-7,CAISGLAGGYEQYF
TRBV7-2,TRBJ2-7,CASSPGRYKVYEQYF
TRBV7-2,TRBJ2-6,CASSLVGRASGANVLTF
TRBV18,TRBJ1-1,CASTVATGLNTEAFF
TRBV30,TRBJ2-3,CAWSVGSGKDTQYF
TRBV6-1,TRBJ2-2,CASRVSATGELFF
TRBV7-9,TRBJ2-3,CASSGGLLDTQYF
TRBV5-8,TRBJ2-6,CASSAGISGANVLTF
TRBV7-2,TRBJ1-2,CASSLEGRWGGYTF
TRBV7-2,TRBJ2-5,CASKLFGGGVRYQETQYF
TRBV29-1,TRBJ2-3,CSVGGAGGLTDTQYF
TRBV23-1,TRBJ2-5,CASSQSGREETQYF
TRBV7-9,TRBJ1-1,CASSSLARTGLNTEAFF
TRBV30,TRBJ2-3,CAWDSGSTDTQYF
TRBV4-2,TRBJ2-1,CASSQDLTNEQFF
TRBV11-2,TRBJ1-1,CASSLIRTSHMNTEAFF
TRBV19,TRBJ1-2,CASSPQQGGYTF
TRBV27,TRBJ2-1,CASSWETTGTSYNEQFF
TRBV5-1,TRBJ2-3,CASSLGQTTDTQYF
TRBV6-4,TRBJ1-1,CASSDNAENTEAFF